The clone carrying this T cell receptor beta chain ranks as medium-sized in terms of frequency. The antigen is not known. The entry originates in a study of T cell clusters in autoimmune cytopenias. Study-wide results and caveats: TRB repertoire shifts in secondary cytopenia and chronic lymphocytic leukemia mostly reflected lymphoma, not autoimmunity. No experiment has yet validated the function of the T cell clusters defined in silico. Primary autoimmune cytopenia patients appeared to lack physiological T cell clusters present in healthy donors.

TRB was amplified from about 260 ng of peripheral blood genomic DNA per sample. TRB was amplified by touch-down multiplex PCR, primer pools A and B combined. From the multiplex PCR reads, TCRdb lists one entry per CDR3 protein and no DNA. The sample data list about 6,200 distinct CDR3 sequences. Sequenced input: peripheral blood. This clonotype was sampled from a human donor with an autoimmune cytopenia or autoimmune hepatitis (not recorded which).

The CDR3 sequence: CASSPPGRVGNTIYF. The chain uses TRBV18 and TRBJ1-3; checking the TCRdb D call of TRBD1 is not possible without DNA. The CDR3 loop spans 15 amino acids. CDR1 KGHSH and CDR2 LQKENI come from the germline V gene.